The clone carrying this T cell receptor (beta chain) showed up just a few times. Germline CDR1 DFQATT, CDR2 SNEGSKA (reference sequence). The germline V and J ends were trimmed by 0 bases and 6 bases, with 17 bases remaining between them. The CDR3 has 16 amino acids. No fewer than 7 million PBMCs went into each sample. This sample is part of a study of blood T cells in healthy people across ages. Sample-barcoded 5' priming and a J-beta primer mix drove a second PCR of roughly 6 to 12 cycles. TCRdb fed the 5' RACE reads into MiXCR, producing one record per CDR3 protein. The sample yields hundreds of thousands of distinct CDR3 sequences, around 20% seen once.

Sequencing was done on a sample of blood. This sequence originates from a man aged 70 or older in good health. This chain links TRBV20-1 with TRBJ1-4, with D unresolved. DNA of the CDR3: TGCAGTGCTAGAGATCTCGGAGGGAAAGATGATGAAAAACTGTTTTTT. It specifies CSARDLGGKDDEKLFF.